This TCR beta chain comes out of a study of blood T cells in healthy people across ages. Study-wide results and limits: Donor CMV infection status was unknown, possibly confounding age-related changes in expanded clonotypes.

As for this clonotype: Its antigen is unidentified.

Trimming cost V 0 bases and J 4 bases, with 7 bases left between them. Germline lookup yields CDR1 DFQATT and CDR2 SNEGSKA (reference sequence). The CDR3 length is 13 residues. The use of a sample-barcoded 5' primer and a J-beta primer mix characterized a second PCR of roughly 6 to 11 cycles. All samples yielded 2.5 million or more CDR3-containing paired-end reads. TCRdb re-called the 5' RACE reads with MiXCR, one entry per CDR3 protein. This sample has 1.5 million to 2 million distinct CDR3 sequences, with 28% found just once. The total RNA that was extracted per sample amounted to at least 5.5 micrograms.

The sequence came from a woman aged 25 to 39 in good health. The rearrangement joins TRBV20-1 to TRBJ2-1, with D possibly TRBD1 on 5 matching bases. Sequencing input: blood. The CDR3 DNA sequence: TGCAGTGCTAGAGATAGGGGTTACAATGAGCAGTTCTTC. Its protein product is CSARDRGYNEQFF.